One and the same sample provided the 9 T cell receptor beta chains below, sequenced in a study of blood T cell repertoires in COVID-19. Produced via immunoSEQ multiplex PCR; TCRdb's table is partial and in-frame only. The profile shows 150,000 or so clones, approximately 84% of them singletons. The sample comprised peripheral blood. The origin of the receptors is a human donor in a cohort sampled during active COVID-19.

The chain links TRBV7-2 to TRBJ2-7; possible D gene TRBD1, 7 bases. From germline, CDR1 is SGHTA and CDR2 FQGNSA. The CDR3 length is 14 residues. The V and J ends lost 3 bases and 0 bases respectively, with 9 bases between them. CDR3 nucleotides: TGTGCCAGCAGCTTGCAGGGGGGCTCCTACGAGCAGTACTTC. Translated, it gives CASSLQGGSYEQYF.

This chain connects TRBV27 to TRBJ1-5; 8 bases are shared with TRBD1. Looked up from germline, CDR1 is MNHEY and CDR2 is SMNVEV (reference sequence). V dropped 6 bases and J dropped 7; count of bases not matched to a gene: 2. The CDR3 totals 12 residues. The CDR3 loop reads CASRTGVQPQHF. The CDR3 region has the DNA TGTGCCAGCAGGACAGGGGTGCAGCCCCAGCATTTT.

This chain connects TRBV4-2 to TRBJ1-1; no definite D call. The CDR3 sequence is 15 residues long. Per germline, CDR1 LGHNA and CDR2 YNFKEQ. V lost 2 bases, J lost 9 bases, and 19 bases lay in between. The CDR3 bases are TGTGCCAGCAGCCAAACCAGATCTGGGTCGGGGAAAGCTTTCTTT. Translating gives CASSQTRSGSGKAFF.

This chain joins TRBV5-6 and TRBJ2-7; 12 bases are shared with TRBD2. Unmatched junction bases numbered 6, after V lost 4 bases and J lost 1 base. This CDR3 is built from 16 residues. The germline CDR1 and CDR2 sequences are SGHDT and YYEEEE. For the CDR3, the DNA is TGTGCCAGCAGCCAAGGCCTAGCGGGAGGGTCCTACGAGCAGTACGTC. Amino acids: CASSQGLAGGSYEQYV.

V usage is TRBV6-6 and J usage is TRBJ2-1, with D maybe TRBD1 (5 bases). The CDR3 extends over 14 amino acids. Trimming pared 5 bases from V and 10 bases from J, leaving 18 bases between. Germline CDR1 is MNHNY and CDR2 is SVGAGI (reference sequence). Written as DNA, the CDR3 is TGTGCCAGCAGTCAAGACAGTAGGGATGGGGAGCAGTTCTTC. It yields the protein CASSQDSRDGEQFF.

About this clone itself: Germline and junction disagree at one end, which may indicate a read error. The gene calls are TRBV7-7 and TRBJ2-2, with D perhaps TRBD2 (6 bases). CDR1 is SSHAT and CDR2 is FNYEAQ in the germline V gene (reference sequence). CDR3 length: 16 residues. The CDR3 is CASSRDGGSPGGELFF. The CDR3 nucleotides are TGTGCTAGCAGCCGGGACGGGGGTTCCCCGGGCGGGGAGCTGTTTTTT.

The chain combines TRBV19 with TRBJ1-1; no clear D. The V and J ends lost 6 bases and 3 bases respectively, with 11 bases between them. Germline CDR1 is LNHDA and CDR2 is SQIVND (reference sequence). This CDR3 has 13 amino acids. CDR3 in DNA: TGTGCCAGTAGCCTTCAGACATACACTGAAGCTTTCTTT. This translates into CASSLQTYTEAFF.

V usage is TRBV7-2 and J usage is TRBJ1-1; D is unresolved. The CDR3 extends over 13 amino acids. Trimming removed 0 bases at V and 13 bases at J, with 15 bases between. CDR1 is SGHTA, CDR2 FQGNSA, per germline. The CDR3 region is CASSLAGGSRLFF. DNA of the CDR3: TGTGCCAGCAGCTTAGCGGGAGGGTCGAGGCTTTTCTTT.

The CDR3 sequence is CASSQAGSGGLNEQFF. The DNA for the CDR3 is TGCGCCAGCAGCCAAGCGGGTAGCGGGGGGCTCAATGAGCAGTTCTTC. The chain joins TRBV4-3 to TRBJ2-1; 10 bases line up with TRBD2. The V gene's germline CDR1 is LGHNA and CDR2 YSLEER. The CDR3 is 16 amino acids. V gave up 1 base and J gave up 6 bases; unmatched junction bases: 6.